The clone carrying this T cell receptor beta chain showed up just a few times. Its antigen is currently unknown. Both 60 Vbeta primers and 13 Jbeta primers went into the PCR. Libraries were prepared by immunoSEQ multiplex PCR; TCRdb keeps only in-frame clonotypes and omits some of them. The repertoire consists of approximately 170,000 clones, with around three quarters occurring once and the leading ten covering about 2%. These data come from a study of cytomegalovirus exposure and HLA in healthy donors. Unmatched junction bases numbered 10, after V lost 7 bases and J lost 3 bases. In germline, CDR1 is SQVTM, CDR2 ANQGSEA. The CDR3 has 15 amino acids. Whole-study findings and limits: In vitro work confirmed that a few CMV-associated chains recognize CMV antigens. Later findings reportedly placed an Asian-associated ancestry cluster below the roughly 700-donor mean for N-insertions.

The specimen sequenced was PBMCs. The sequence was collected from a woman aged 30 to 39 in good health and CMV-seropositive. V usage is TRBV29-1 and J usage is TRBJ1-5, with 9 positions matching TRBD1. The DNA for the CDR3 is TGCAGCGCCACCACAGGGGGCTCGACCAATCAGCCCCAGCATTTT. Protein sequence: CSATTGGSTNQPQHF.